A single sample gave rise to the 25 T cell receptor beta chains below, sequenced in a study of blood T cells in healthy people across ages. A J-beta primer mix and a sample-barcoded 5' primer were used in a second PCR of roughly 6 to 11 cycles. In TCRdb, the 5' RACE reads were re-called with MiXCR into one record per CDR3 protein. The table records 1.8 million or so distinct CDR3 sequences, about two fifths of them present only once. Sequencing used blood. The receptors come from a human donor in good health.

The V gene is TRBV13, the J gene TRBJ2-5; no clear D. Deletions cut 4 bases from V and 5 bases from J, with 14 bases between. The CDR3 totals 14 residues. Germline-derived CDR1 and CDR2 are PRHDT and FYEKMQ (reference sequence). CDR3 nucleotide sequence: TGTGCCAGCAGCTCTTCGCCCCTCGGGGAGACCCAGTACTTC. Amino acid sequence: CASSSSPLGETQYF. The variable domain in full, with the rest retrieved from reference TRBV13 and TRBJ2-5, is AAGVIQSPRHLIKEKRETATLKCYPIPRHDTVYWYQQGPGQDPQFLISFYEKMQSDKGSIPDRFSAQQFSDYHSELNMSSLELGDSALYFCASSSSPLGETQYFGPGTRLLVL.

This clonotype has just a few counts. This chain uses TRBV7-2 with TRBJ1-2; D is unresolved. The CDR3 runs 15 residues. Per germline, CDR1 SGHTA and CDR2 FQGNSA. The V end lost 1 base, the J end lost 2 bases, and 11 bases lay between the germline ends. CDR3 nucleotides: TGTGCCAGCAGCTTAGGACTCCTGGGGAACTATGGCTACACCTTC. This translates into CASSLGLLGNYGYTF.

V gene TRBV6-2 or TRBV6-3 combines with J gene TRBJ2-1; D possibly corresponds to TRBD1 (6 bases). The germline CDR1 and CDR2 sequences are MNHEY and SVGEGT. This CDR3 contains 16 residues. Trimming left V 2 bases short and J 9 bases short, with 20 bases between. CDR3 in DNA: TGTGCCAGCAGTTACGCCCTGGGGGCGCAAAGCGGTGAGCAGTTCTTC. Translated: CASSYALGAQSGEQFF.

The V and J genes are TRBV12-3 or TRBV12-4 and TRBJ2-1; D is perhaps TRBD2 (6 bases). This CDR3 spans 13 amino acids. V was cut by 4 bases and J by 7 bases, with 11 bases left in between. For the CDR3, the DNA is TGTGCCAGCAGTTCGTTTCTAGCGAATGAGCAGTTCTTC. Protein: CASSSFLANEQFF.

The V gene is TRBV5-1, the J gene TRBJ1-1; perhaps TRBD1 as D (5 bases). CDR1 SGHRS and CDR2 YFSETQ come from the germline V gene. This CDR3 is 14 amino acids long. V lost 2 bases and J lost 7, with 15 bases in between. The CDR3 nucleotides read TGCGCCAGCAGCTTAGACAGTGGGGGAGGTGAAGCTTTCTTT. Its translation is CASSLDSGGGEAFF.

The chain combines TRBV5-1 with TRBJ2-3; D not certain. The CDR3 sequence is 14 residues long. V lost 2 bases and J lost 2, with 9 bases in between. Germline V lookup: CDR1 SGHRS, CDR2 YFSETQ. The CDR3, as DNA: TGCGCCAGCAGCTTCGGCAGCACCACAGATACGCAGTATTTT. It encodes CASSFGSTTDTQYF.

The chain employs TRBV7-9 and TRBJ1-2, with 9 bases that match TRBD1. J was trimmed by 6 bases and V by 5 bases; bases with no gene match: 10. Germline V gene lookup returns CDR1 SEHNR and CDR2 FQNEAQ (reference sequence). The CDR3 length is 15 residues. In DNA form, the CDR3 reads TGTGCCAGCAGCAGAACTACAGGGGGCGCGGATGGCTACACCTTC. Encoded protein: CASSRTTGGADGYTF.

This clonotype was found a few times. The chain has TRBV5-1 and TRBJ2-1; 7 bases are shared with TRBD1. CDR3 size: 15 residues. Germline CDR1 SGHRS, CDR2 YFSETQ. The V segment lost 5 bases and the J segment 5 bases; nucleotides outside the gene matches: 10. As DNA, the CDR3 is TGCGCCAGCAGTTTTAGACAGGGTATTAACAATGAGCAGTTCTTC. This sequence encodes CASSFRQGINNEQFF. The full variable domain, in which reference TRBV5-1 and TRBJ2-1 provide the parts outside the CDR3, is KAGVTQTPRYLIKTRGQQVTLSCSPISGHRSVSWYQQTPGQGLQFLFEYFSETQRNKGNFPGRFSGRQFSNSRSEMNVSTLELGDSALYLCASSFRQGINNEQFFGPGTRLTVL.

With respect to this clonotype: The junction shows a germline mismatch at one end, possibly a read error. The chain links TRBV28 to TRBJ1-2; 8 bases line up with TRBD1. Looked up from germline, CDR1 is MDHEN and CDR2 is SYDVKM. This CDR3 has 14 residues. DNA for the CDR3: TGTGCCGGCAGTTTCCTCGACAGGGGAGTGGGCTACACCTTC. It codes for CAGSFLDRGVGYTF.

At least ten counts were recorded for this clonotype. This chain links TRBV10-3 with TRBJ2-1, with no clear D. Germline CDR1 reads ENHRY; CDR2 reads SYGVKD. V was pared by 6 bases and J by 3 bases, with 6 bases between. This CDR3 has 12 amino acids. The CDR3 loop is CAIRDHYNEQFF. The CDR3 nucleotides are TGTGCCATCAGGGACCACTACAATGAGCAGTTCTTC.

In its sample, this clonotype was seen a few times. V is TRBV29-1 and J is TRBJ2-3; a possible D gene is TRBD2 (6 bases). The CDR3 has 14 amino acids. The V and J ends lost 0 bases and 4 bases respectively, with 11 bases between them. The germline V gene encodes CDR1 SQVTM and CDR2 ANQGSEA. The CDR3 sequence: CSVEDRLVSDTQYF. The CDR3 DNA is TGCAGCGTTGAAGACCGACTAGTCTCAGATACGCAGTATTTT.

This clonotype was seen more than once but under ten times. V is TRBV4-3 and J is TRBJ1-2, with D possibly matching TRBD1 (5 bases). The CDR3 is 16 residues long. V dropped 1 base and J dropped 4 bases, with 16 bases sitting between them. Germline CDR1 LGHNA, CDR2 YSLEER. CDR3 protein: CASSQAERGDGYGYTF. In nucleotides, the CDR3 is TGCGCCAGCAGCCAAGCGGAAAGGGGAGACGGCTATGGCTACACCTTC.

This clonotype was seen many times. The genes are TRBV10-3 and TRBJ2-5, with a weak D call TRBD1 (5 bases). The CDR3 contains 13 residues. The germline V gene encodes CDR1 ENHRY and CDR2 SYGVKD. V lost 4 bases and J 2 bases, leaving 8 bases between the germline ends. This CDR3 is CAISADRQETQYF. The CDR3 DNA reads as TGTGCCATCAGTGCAGACAGACAAGAGACCCAGTACTTC.

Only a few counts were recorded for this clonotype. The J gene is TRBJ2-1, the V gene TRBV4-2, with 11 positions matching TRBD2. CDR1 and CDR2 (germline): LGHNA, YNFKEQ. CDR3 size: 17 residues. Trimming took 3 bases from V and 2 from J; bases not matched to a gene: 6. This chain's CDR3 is CASSQILGLAAYNEQFF. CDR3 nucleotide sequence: TGTGCCAGCAGCCAGATACTGGGACTAGCGGCCTACAATGAGCAGTTCTTC.

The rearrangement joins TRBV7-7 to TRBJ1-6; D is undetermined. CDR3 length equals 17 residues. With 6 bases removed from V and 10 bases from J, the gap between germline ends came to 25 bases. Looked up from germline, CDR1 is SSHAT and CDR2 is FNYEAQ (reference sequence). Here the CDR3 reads CASRPSPLRTWGSPLHF. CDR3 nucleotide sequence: TGTGCCAGCAGACCGAGCCCCTTAAGGACTTGGGGATCACCCCTCCACTTT.

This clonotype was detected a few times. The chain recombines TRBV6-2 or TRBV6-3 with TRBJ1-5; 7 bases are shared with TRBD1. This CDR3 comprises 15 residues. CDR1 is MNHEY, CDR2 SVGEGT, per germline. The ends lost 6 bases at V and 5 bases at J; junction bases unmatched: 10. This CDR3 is CASSPLRDRDQPQHF. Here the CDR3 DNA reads TGTGCCAGCAGCCCTCTCCGAGACAGGGATCAGCCCCAGCATTTT.

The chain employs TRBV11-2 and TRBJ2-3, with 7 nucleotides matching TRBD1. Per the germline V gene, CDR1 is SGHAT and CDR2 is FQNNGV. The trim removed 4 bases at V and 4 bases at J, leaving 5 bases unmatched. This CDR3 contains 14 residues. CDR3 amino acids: CASSWDRWSDTQYF. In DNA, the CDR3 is TGTGCCAGCAGCTGGGACAGATGGTCAGATACGCAGTATTTT.

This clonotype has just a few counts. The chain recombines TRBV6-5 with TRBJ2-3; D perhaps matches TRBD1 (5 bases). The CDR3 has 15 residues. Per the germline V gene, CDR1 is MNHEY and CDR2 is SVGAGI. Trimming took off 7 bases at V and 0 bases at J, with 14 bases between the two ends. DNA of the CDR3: TGTGCCAGCACCGCGACAGAGACTAGCACAGATACGCAGTATTTT. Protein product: CASTATETSTDTQYF.

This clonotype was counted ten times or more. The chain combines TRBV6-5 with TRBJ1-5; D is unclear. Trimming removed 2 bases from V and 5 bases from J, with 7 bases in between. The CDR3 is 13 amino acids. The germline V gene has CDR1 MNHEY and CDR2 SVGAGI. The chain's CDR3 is CASSYRVDQPQHF. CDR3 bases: TGTGCCAGCAGTTACAGGGTTGATCAGCCCCAGCATTTT.

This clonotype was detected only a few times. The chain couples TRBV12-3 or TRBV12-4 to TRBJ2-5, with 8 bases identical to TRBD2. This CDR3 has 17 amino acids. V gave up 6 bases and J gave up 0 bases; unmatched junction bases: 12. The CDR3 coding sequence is TGTGCCAGCAGCCAGCCGAAGCGGGGGCCAGACCAAGAGACCCAGTACTTC. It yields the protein CASSQPKRGPDQETQYF.

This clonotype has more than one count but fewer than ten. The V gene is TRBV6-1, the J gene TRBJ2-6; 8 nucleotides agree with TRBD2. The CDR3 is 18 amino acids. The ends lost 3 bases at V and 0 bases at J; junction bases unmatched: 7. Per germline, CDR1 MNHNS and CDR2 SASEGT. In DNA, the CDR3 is TGTGCCAGCAGTGACTTAGCGGGGAAAAGCTCTGGGGCCAACGTCCTGACTTTC. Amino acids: CASSDLAGKSSGANVLTF.

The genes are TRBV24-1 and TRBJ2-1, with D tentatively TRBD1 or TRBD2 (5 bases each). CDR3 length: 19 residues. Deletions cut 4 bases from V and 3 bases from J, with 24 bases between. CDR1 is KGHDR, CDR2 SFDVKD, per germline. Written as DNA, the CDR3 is TGTGCCACCAGTGACACGGCACAGACCGGGACGGGCCTCTACAATGAGCAGTTCTTC. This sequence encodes CATSDTAQTGTGLYNEQFF.

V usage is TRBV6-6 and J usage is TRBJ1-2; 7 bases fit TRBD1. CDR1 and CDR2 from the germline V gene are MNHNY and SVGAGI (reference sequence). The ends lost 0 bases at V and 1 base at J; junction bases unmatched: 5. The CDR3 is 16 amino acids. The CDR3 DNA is TGTGCCAGCAGTTACTCGCCGTGGGACAGTAACTATGGCTACACCTTC. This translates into CASSYSPWDSNYGYTF.

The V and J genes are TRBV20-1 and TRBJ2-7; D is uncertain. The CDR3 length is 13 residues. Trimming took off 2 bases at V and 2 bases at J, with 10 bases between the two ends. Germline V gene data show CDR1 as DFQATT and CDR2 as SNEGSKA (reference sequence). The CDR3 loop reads CSARRSAAYEQYF. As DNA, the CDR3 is TGCAGTGCTAGAAGGTCAGCCGCCTACGAGCAGTACTTC.

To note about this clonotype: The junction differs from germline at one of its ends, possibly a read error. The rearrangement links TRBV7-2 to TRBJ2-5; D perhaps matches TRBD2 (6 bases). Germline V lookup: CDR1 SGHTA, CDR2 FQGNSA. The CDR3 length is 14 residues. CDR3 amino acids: CASSRRGTEETRYF. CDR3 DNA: TGTGCCAGCAGCCGCCGTGGGACTGAAGAGACCCGGTACTTC.